This T cell receptor (beta chain) came from a study of cytomegalovirus exposure and HLA in healthy donors. Overall study context: Among the 398 genotyped donors, more than 70% were placed in the Caucasian-associated ancestry cluster.

Likely unrecorded immune exposures existed in these nominally healthy donors. Study-level findings and limits: What a later analysis reportedly showed was that an Asian-associated ancestry cluster had fewer N-insertions than the approximately 700-donor mean.

PCR amplification relied on 60 Vbeta primers (plus 13 Jbeta primers). Sequencing used immunoSEQ multiplex PCR; TCRdb keeps in-frame clones, though not all of them. Altogether some 120,000 clones are present, 80% being singletons, with the ten largest covering about 2.5%. CDR3 size: 14 residues. Per germline, CDR1 MNHEY and CDR2 SMNVEV (reference sequence). V lost 3 bases to trimming and J lost 5 bases; unmatched junction nucleotides: 3. In regard to this clone: Antigen: not known.

The gene calls are TRBV27 and TRBJ2-4; 8 positions match TRBD2. Sequencing was done on a sample of PBMCs. The TCR was taken from a young man in good health and CMV-seronegative. The CDR3 region has the DNA TGTGCCAGCAGTTTTTACGGGAGGGAAAACATTCAGTACTTC. It yields the protein CASSFYGRENIQYF.